This paragraph covers one TCR beta chain sequence. Its antigen is not identified. This sample is part of a study of post-analysis software for immune sequencing data. Study-level background: Disease courses included relapsing-remitting, secondary progressive and progressive-relapsing multiple sclerosis.

The TCR beta cDNA libraries carried unique molecular identifiers. TCRdb re-called the PCR reads through MiXCR, storing one row per CDR3 protein. The profile covers about 260,000 distinct CDR3 sequences, with roughly a third appearing a single time and less than 6% taken by the ten largest. Findings of the study overall: Controls' normalized Chao1 diversity significantly exceeded that of multiple sclerosis patients. Co-batched samples clustered tightly together by F measure.

The TCR was taken from a girl aged 5 to 17 with multiple sclerosis. The source material was blood.

The CDR3 here is CASSLDGGGLADTQYF. DNA of the CDR3: TGCGCCAGCAGCTTGGACGGCGGGGGCCTCGCAGATACGCAGTATTTT. The chain uses TRBV5-1 and TRBJ2-3; D might be TRBD2 (7 bases). This CDR3 comprises 16 residues. Germline CDR1 reads SGHRS; CDR2 reads YFSETQ. V was trimmed by 0 bases and J by 4 bases, leaving 15 bases between them.